This note documents a single T cell receptor (beta chain) sequence. The data stem from a study of blood T cell repertoires in COVID-19. Study-level information: Sites across the United States, Italy and Spain contributed samples from acute and convalescent COVID-19. PBMCs, B-cell-depleted T cells, or T cells provided the cDNA or gDNA that made up the material.

The V gene's germline CDR1 is SEHNR and CDR2 FQNEAQ (reference sequence). V was trimmed by 7 bases and J by 10 bases, leaving 22 bases between them. CDR3 length: 15 amino acids. In the study's own analysis: Amplification of reference gene primers was used by the study to estimate nucleated cell counts. This table comes from immunoSEQ multiplex PCR, and its TCRdb copy is limited to in-frame clones, with some not included. V and J calls and clone size come straight from that table; D and trimming were deduced from the DNA. The table has fewer than 250,000 clones, around 85% seen once. What was sequenced was peripheral blood. The clonotype originates from a middle-aged man with acute or convalescent COVID-19. The J gene is TRBJ2-2, the V gene TRBV7-9; D may be TRBD1 (6 bases). CDR3 DNA sequence: TGTGCCAGCACCCCTGGACAGTTTAATCTTGAGGAGCTGTTTTTT. This codes for CASTPGQFNLEELFF.